Many counts were recorded for the clone carrying this T cell receptor beta chain. The antigen remains unidentified. Trimming stripped 2 bases from V and 3 bases from J, with 11 bases between. This CDR3 contains 15 residues. From germline, CDR1 is MNHEY and CDR2 SMNVEV (reference sequence). The data originate from a study of CD8 T cells in ankylosing spondylitis. TCRdb itself ran the 5' RACE reads through MiXCR, one entry per CDR3 protein. The table lists about 510,000 distinct CDR3 sequences, less than 6% of them singletons. Broader study findings: For ankylosing spondylitis blood, a TCR beta motif of eight or nine highly homologous variants appeared characteristic. Disease-linked clones bore a CD8+ phenotype and were relatively rare in peripheral blood.

This clonotype was obtained from a male donor with ankylosing spondylitis. The chain combines TRBV27 with TRBJ2-1; D is possibly TRBD2 (5 bases). The sample was blood, either unsorted or a sorted T cell fraction (not recorded which). The CDR3 here is CASSLVGGGYNEQFF. The CDR3 bases are TGTGCCAGCAGTTTAGTTGGCGGAGGCTACAATGAGCAGTTCTTC.